One and the same sample provided the 16 T cell receptor beta chains below, sequenced in a study of identical twins. MiXCR, applied by TCRdb to the 5' RACE reads, yields one record per CDR3 protein. The sample contains 470,000 or so distinct CDR3 sequences, 24% of which appear only once. This sample also appeared in a second study, on T cells expressing NK-cell markers.

Sequences were obtained from CD4+ T cells sorted from blood. Source of these receptors: a woman between 18 and 29 years old in good health.

This clonotype turned up a few times. The rearrangement links TRBV2 to TRBJ2-1, with a weak D call TRBD2 (6 bases). The germline V and J ends were trimmed by 2 bases and 1 base, with 9 bases remaining between them. The CDR3 runs to 15 residues. From germline, CDR1 is SNHLY and CDR2 FYNNEI. CDR3 loop: CASSERRESYNEQFF. Here the CDR3 DNA reads TGTGCCAGCAGTGAAAGACGGGAGTCCTACAATGAGCAGTTCTTC.

The chain has TRBV27 and TRBJ2-7, with D unclear. The CDR3 extends over 16 amino acids. Between the trimmed V and J ends, which lost 2 bases and 3 bases, there was a span of 17 bases. Germline loops: CDR1 MNHEY, CDR2 SMNVEV (reference sequence). The CDR3 reads CASSLRAPGLRYEQYF. The CDR3 DNA reads as TGTGCCAGCAGTTTACGCGCTCCAGGATTGCGCTACGAGCAGTACTTC.

This clonotype was observed a handful of times. The chain joins TRBV5-1 to TRBJ1-2, with D unclear. Per germline, CDR1 SGHRS and CDR2 YFSETQ. Trimming pared 2 bases from V and 0 bases from J, leaving 8 bases between. The CDR3 is 14 residues long. CDR3 in amino acids: CASSLGGSNYGYTF. The CDR3 DNA reads as TGCGCCAGCAGCTTAGGCGGGTCTAACTATGGCTACACCTTC.

This chain links TRBV5-5 with TRBJ2-3, with D hard to call. The CDR3 totals 12 residues. The germline V gene has CDR1 SGHKS and CDR2 YYEKEE (reference sequence). V lost 6 bases, J lost 4 bases, and 9 bases lay in between. The CDR3 here is CASTGSADTQYF. The CDR3 nucleotides are TGTGCCAGCACCGGAAGCGCAGATACGCAGTATTTT.

This clonotype came up a few times. The chain joins TRBV12-3 or TRBV12-4 to TRBJ2-1; maybe TRBD2 (6 bases). The CDR3 totals 15 residues. Trimming took off 6 bases at V and 2 bases at J, with 14 bases between the two ends. The CDR3 nucleotides are TGTGCCAGCAGAAAAGGGGCGGGAACCTACAATGAGCAGTTCTTC. This encodes CASRKGAGTYNEQFF.

The V and J genes are TRBV5-1 and TRBJ1-1, with unresolved D. Germline-derived CDR1 and CDR2 are SGHRS and YFSETQ. Trimming removed 1 base at V and 1 base at J, with 8 bases between. The CDR3 sequence is 14 residues long. The CDR3 protein is CASSLMAANTEAFF. CDR3 coding DNA: TGCGCCAGCAGCTTGATGGCGGCGAACACTGAAGCTTTCTTT.

In its sample, this clonotype was seen a few times. Mismatch with germline at one junction end may stem from a read error. This chain joins TRBV7-7 and TRBJ1-4; no clear D. CDR1 is SSHAT, CDR2 FNYEAQ, per germline (reference sequence). This CDR3 is 15 amino acids long. CDR3 DNA sequence: TGTGCTAGCAGCTTAGGTCCCAGATCTAATGAAAAACTGTTTTTT. Encoded protein: CASSLGPRSNEKLFF. The full variable domain, rest sourced from reference TRBV7-7 and TRBJ1-4, is GAGVSQSPRYKVTKRGQDVTLRCDPISSHATLYWYQQALGQGPEFLTYFNYEAQPDKSGLPSDRFSAERPEGSISTLTIQRTEQRDSAMYRCASSLGPRSNEKLFFGSGTQLSVL.

This clonotype has just a few counts. J is TRBJ2-7 and V is TRBV5-1; D is unresolved. The ends were cut back, 3 bases at V and 0 bases at J, with 10 bases in the middle. CDR3 length equals 14 residues. From germline, CDR1 is SGHRS and CDR2 YFSETQ. The DNA of the CDR3 is TGCGCCAGCAGCTCCGGACGGATCTCCTACGAGCAGTACTTC. Its translation: CASSSGRISYEQYF.

The genes are TRBV20-1 and TRBJ1-1; perhaps TRBD1 as D (6 bases). Trimming removed 3 bases at V and 0 bases at J, with 14 bases between. The CDR3 contains 15 residues. Looked up from germline, CDR1 is DFQATT and CDR2 is SNEGSKA (reference sequence). The CDR3 here is CSARLGGALNTEAFF. DNA of the CDR3: TGCAGTGCTAGGCTGGGGGGGGCCCTGAACACTGAAGCTTTCTTT.

This clonotype has a handful of counts. The gene calls are TRBV7-2 and TRBJ1-6; D unclear. With 4 bases removed from V and 13 bases from J, the gap between germline ends came to 11 bases. Per germline, CDR1 SGHTA and CDR2 FQGNSA. This CDR3 is built from 12 residues. CDR3 amino acids: CASSSLRAPLHF. The CDR3 region has the DNA TGTGCCAGCAGCTCCCTTAGGGCGCCCCTCCACTTT.

The V call is TRBV7-9, the J call TRBJ2-7; D possibly uses TRBD1 or TRBD2 (5 bases each). CDR1 is SEHNR and CDR2 is FQNEAQ in the germline V gene (reference sequence). The CDR3 runs to 13 residues. V was trimmed by 3 bases and J by 3 bases, leaving 9 bases between them. CDR3 nucleotides: TGTGCCAGCAGCTTTGGGACGGTCTACGAGCAGTACTTC. This codes for CASSFGTVYEQYF.

The CDR3: CASSSLPGLSYEQYF. DNA for the CDR3: TGTGCCAGCAGCTCGCTACCGGGACTCTCGTACGAGCAGTACTTC. This rearrangement joins TRBV7-8 to TRBJ2-7; TRBD2 might be the D (6 bases). The CDR3 contains 15 residues. The V end lost 4 bases, the J end lost 4 bases, and 17 bases lay between the germline ends. Germline assignment: CDR1 SGHVS and CDR2 FQNEAQ.

The V gene is TRBV20-1, the J gene TRBJ1-4, with 9 bases aligning to TRBD1. J was trimmed by 6 bases and V by 0 bases; bases with no gene match: 8. Germline V gene data show CDR1 as DFQATT and CDR2 as SNEGSKA (reference sequence). This CDR3 contains 16 residues. The CDR3 loop is CSARDLLRTGDEKLFF. The CDR3 DNA reads TGCAGTGCTAGAGATCTGTTGCGGACAGGGGATGAAAAACTGTTTTTT.

This clonotype was counted many times. The genes are TRBV7-2 and TRBJ2-3; possible D gene TRBD2, 6 bases. V was trimmed by 10 bases and J by 2 bases, leaving 10 bases between them. The CDR3 is 12 residues long. CDR1 and CDR2 (germline): SGHTA, FQGNSA. The CDR3 DNA is TGTGCCATACGGGACTTCACAGATACGCAGTATTTT. It specifies CAIRDFTDTQYF. The entire variable domain, with the rest obtained from reference TRBV7-2 and TRBJ2-3, is as follows: GAGVSQSPSNKVTEKGKDVELRCDPISGHTALYWYRQSLGQGLEFLIYFQGNSAPDKSGLPSDRFSAERTGGSVSTLTIQRTQQEDSAVYLCAIRDFTDTQYFGPGTRLTVL.

This clonotype was seen a few times. The gene calls are TRBV10-3 and TRBJ2-5; no clear D. CDR1 and CDR2 (germline): ENHRY, SYGVKD. The CDR3 contains 12 residues. Trimming took off 2 bases at V and 4 bases at J, with 5 bases between the two ends. The chain's CDR3 is CAISELGETQYF. DNA for the CDR3: TGTGCCATCAGTGAGCTGGGAGAGACCCAGTACTTC.

This clonotype was seen a few times. The V call is TRBV5-1, the J call TRBJ2-1; TRBD2 agrees at 15 bases. CDR1 is SGHRS, CDR2 YFSETQ, per germline. This CDR3 comprises 21 residues. Germline trimming cut 4 bases from V and 1 base from J; bases unmatched to any gene: 15. The CDR3 DNA reads as TGCGCCAGCAGCCACGGACTAGCGGGAGGGCCCAGGTCCGGTTCCTACAATGAGCAGTTCTTC. It is translated as CASSHGLAGGPRSGSYNEQFF.